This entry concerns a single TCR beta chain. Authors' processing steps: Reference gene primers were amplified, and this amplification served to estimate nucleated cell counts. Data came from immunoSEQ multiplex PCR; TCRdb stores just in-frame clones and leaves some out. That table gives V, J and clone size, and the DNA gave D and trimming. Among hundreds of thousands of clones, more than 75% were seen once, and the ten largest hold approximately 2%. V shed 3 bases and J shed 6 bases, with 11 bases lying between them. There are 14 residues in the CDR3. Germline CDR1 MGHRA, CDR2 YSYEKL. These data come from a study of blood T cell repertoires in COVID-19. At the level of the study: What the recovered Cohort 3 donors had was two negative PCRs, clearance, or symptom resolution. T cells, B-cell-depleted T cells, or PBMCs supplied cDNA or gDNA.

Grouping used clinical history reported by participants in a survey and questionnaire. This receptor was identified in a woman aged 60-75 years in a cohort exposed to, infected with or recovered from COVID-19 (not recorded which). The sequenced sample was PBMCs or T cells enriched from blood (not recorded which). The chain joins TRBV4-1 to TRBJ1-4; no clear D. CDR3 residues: CASSHALAYEKLFF. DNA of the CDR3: TGCGCCAGCAGCCACGCCCTGGCCTATGAAAAACTGTTTTTT.